This TCR beta chain was sequenced for a study of cytomegalovirus exposure and HLA in healthy donors. Study findings and constraints: A later analysis reportedly found that, within productive TCRs, an Asian-associated ancestry cluster had fewer N-insertions than the mean observed across the approximately 700 donors.

The PCR employed 60 Vbeta primers together with 13 Jbeta primers. In the authors' methods: It was a later analysis that counted around 85 million unique TCR beta chains, of which approximately 9.9 million were shared. The data were produced by immunoSEQ multiplex PCR, yet TCRdb's version contains in-frame clones alone and is incomplete. That table is the source of V, J and clone size, and D and trimming were worked out from the DNA. The sample lists 100,000 to 150,000 clones; about 66% were seen once. The CDR3 is 15 residues long. Per the germline V gene, CDR1 is MGHRA and CDR2 is YSYEKL. This clone was counted once. Its cognate antigen is unknown.

The source is a man aged 30 to 45 in good health and CMV-seropositive. This sequence joins TRBV4-1 and TRBJ2-5; tentative D call: TRBD1 (6 bases). The end of the DNA fits TRBJ2-7 better, so the J call may be wrong. The specimen sequenced was PBMCs. CDR3 sequence: CASSQRGQGSYEQYF. In nucleotides, the CDR3 is TGCGCCAGCAGCCAGCGAGGGCAGGGGTCGTACGAGCAGTACTTC.